One sample yielded the 17 T cell receptor beta chains listed below, sequenced in a study of cytomegalovirus exposure and HLA in healthy donors. The PCR was carried out with 60 Vbeta primers and 13 Jbeta primers. Here immunoSEQ multiplex PCR was the method, and the copy in TCRdb shows in-frame clones only, minus some. Among under 200,000 clones, about four fifths were seen once, and the ten largest hold less than 2.5%. Sequences were obtained from PBMCs. The receptors were sampled from a woman aged 45-65 years in good health and CMV-seronegative.

The chain combines TRBV18 with TRBJ2-7; the D gene is possibly TRBD1 (5 bases). The CDR3 has 15 amino acids. From germline, CDR1 is KGHSH and CDR2 LQKENI. V was cut by 4 bases and J by 3 bases, with 16 bases left in between. CDR3 bases: TGTGCCAGCTCACTTATAGGGCAGGGTTACTACGAGCAGTACTTC. Translating gives CASSLIGQGYYEQYF.

This clone was seen a handful of times. The chain is built from TRBV7-2 and TRBJ2-7; a possible D gene is TRBD1 (5 bases). The CDR3 totals 13 residues. V lost 7 bases and J lost 2, with 12 bases in between. Germline loops: CDR1 SGHTA, CDR2 FQGNSA. This chain's CDR3 is CASTRQSAYEQYF. DNA of the CDR3: TGTGCCAGCACCCGACAGTCTGCCTACGAGCAGTACTTC.

The chain recombines TRBV29-1 with TRBJ2-3, with D uncertain. The V end lost 5 bases, the J end lost 0 bases, and 6 bases lay between the germline ends. The CDR3 totals 12 residues. Per the germline V gene, CDR1 is SQVTM and CDR2 is ANQGSEA. The DNA for the CDR3 is TGCAGCGTTCGGGTCAGCACAGATACGCAGTATTTT. Its protein product is CSVRVSTDTQYF.

The rearrangement links TRBV30 to TRBJ2-5; TRBD2 matches 8 bases. Trimming at V came to 6 bases and at J to 0 bases, leaving 12 bases not matched to a gene. The CDR3 is made up of 16 amino acids. From germline, CDR1 is GTSNPN and CDR2 SVGIG (reference sequence). The CDR3 coding sequence is TGTGCCTGCCTCCCGGGGGGGATCAAGTACCAAGAGACCCAGTACTTC. Translated, it gives CACLPGGIKYQETQYF.

The chain links TRBV7-9 to TRBJ2-7; D is unresolved. There are 12 residues in the CDR3. Germline loops: CDR1 SEHNR, CDR2 FQNEAQ (reference sequence). Trimming removed 2 bases from V and 3 bases from J, with 5 bases in between. In DNA form, the CDR3 reads TGTGCCAGCAGCTTATCCGGCTACGAGCAGTACTTC. This codes for CASSLSGYEQYF.

The chain uses TRBV19 and TRBJ1-5; TRBD1 agrees at 8 bases. V shed 8 bases and J 3 bases; nucleotides not matched to a gene: 6. Germline V lookup: CDR1 LNHDA, CDR2 SQIVND (reference sequence). There are 14 residues in the CDR3. The CDR3 sequence is CASGPTGDNQPQHF. The CDR3 DNA sequence: TGTGCCAGTGGCCCGACAGGGGACAATCAGCCCCAGCATTTT.

The gene calls are TRBV19 and TRBJ2-2; D uncertain. The germline CDR1 and CDR2 sequences are LNHDA and SQIVND (reference sequence). Deletions cut 8 bases from V and 2 bases from J, with 9 bases between. This CDR3 is 13 amino acids long. CDR3 protein: CASAGRNTGELFF. CDR3 DNA: TGTGCCAGTGCAGGTAGAAACACCGGGGAGCTGTTTTTT.

The chain has TRBV19 and TRBJ2-1; 9 bases fit TRBD2. CDR3 length: 21 residues. CDR1 is LNHDA and CDR2 is SQIVND in the germline V gene (reference sequence). V shed 1 base, J shed 1 base, and the junction held 17 bases outside the gene matches. Here the CDR3 DNA reads TGTGCCAGTAGTATAGCCCCGTTGACTAGCGGAAAGGGTGGTTCCTACAATGAGCAGTTCTTC. Amino acid sequence: CASSIAPLTSGKGGSYNEQFF.

The chain uses TRBV9 and TRBJ2-3; 7 bases agree with TRBD1. The CDR3 length is 14 residues. The V gene's germline CDR1 is SGDLS and CDR2 YYNGEE. The V gene end was trimmed by 0 bases and the J gene end by 5 bases; junction bases not matched to a gene: 3. The CDR3 is CASSVGDSRDTQYF. The CDR3 DNA sequence: TGTGCCAGCAGCGTAGGGGACAGCCGAGATACGCAGTATTTT.

The chain recombines TRBV27 with TRBJ2-6; the match to TRBD2 covers 8 bases. In germline, CDR1 is MNHEY, CDR2 SMNVEV (reference sequence). The length of the CDR3 is 18 residues. The V and J ends lost 2 bases and 0 bases, in that order; junction bases with no gene match: 6. CDR3 coding DNA: TGTGCCAGCAGTTTACGGCGGGAGGCATCCTCTGGGGCCAACGTCCTGACTTTC. Translating it yields CASSLRREASSGANVLTF.

The chain recombines TRBV5-1 with TRBJ1-5; 7 bases are shared with TRBD1. Trimming removed 4 bases from V and 4 bases from J; junction bases left unmatched: 11. The V gene's germline CDR1 is SGHRS and CDR2 YFSETQ. The CDR3 loop spans 16 amino acids. The CDR3 reads CASSPGRGGLNQPQHF. The CDR3 DNA reads as TGCGCCAGCAGCCCGGGGAGAGGGGGCCTGAATCAGCCCCAGCATTTT.

The chain links TRBV28 to TRBJ2-7; 10 bases align to TRBD1. V trimming: 6 bases; J trimming: 6 bases; junction bases outside the gene matches: 11. From germline, CDR1 is MDHEN and CDR2 SYDVKM. The CDR3 consists of 15 residues. The CDR3 DNA reads TGTGCCAGCAGCCGCCCCGGGACAGGGGTCGGCGAGCAGTACTTC. Protein: CASSRPGTGVGEQYF.

The table lists this clone with a count of one. The V and J genes are TRBV7-9 and TRBJ2-7; 7 nucleotides match TRBD1. The trim removed 3 bases at V and 3 bases at J, leaving 5 bases unmatched. The CDR3 is 14 residues long. Germline V gene data show CDR1 as SEHNR and CDR2 as FQNEAQ (reference sequence). The CDR3 loop is CASSLDRLHYEQYF. CDR3 DNA: TGTGCCAGCAGCTTGGACAGGCTGCACTACGAGCAGTACTTC.

This clone was counted a few times. The CDR3 here is CASSYGGAGANVLTF. The DNA of the CDR3 is TGTGCCAGCAGTTACGGCGGGGCTGGGGCCAACGTCCTGACTTTC. The rearrangement uses TRBV6-5 and TRBJ2-6, with D possibly being TRBD2 (6 bases). The ends were cut back, 2 bases at V and 2 bases at J, with 7 bases in the middle. The germline V gene encodes CDR1 MNHEY and CDR2 SVGAGI. The CDR3 covers 15 residues.

This clone was recorded a few times. The chain has TRBV28 and TRBJ2-7; 8 bases are shared with TRBD1. The CDR3 contains 15 residues. Germline values: CDR1 MDHEN, CDR2 SYDVKM. V was clipped by 2 bases and J by 6 bases; unmatched bases: 9. CDR3 loop: CASSLPSGGIGEQYF. As DNA, the CDR3 is TGTGCCAGCAGTTTACCGTCAGGGGGCATCGGCGAGCAGTACTTC.

The chain recombines TRBV28 with TRBJ2-3, with 11 bases lining up with TRBD2. The V gene end was trimmed by 6 bases and the J gene end by 7 bases; junction bases not matched to a gene: 12. Germline V gene data show CDR1 as MDHEN and CDR2 as SYDVKM. The CDR3 covers 16 residues. CDR3 bases: TGTGCCAGCAGCCTCGGTGGTAGCGGGAGGGAGTATACGCAGTATTTT. Translating gives CASSLGGSGREYTQYF.

The chain is built from TRBV11-2 and TRBJ1-1; a possible D gene is TRBD1 (6 bases). This CDR3 is built from 15 residues. V shed 5 bases and J shed 2 bases, with 15 bases lying between them. In germline, CDR1 is SGHAT, CDR2 FQNNGV. In nucleotides, the CDR3 is TGTGCCAGCAGCGCCCGACAGGCGAGTAACACTGAAGCTTTCTTT. This sequence encodes CASSARQASNTEAFF.